The rows below give T cell receptor beta chains drawn from one sample of a study of CD8+CD57+ T cells in acquired aplastic anemia. TCRdb reanalysed the reads using MiXCR and keeps one entry per CDR3 protein. The sample has 150,000 to 200,000 distinct CDR3 sequences, under 55% seen once. The sample comprised sorted CD4+, CD8+, or CD8+CD57+ T cells (not recorded which) from PBMCs. These TCRs come from a human donor with aplastic anemia. Both conserved end residues are part of each CDR3. The D gene is left open where the match is weak. Not all rows give a size; the values are once, few, many and, for expanded clones, a class.

v_gene,d_gene,abundance,j_gene,CDR3nt,CDR3aa
TRBV10-3,-,few,TRBJ1-3,TGTGCCATCAGGGGAGAAGGGGACAACACCATATATTTT,CAIRGEGDNTIYF
TRBV9,-,many,TRBJ2-7,TGTGCCAGCAGCCGAAGGGGGGCTCTAGACGAGCAGTACTTC,CASSRRGALDEQYF
TRBV20-1,TRBD1,-,TRBJ2-5,TGCAGTGCTGGGAACAGGGGTATGAAAGAAGAGACCCAGTACTTC,CSAGNRGMKEETQYF
TRBV5-4,TRBD2,many,TRBJ2-2,TGTGCCAGCAGCTTGGAGGCGGGGGGGCAGACCGGGGAGCTGTTTTTT,CASSLEAGGQTGELFF
TRBV20-1,TRBD1,many,TRBJ2-7,TGCAGTGCTAGATCGGACAGGAGGTACGAGCAGTACTTC,CSARSDRRYEQYF
TRBV15,TRBD1,-,TRBJ1-5,TGTGCCACCAGCACCGAACAGGGGGCACATCAGCCCCAGCATTTT,CATSTEQGAHQPQHF
TRBV3-1,-,-,TRBJ1-2,TGTGCCAGCAGCCAAGATCGAAATCAGAATGGCTACACCTTC,CASSQDRNQNGYTF
TRBV12-3/TRBV12-4,TRBD1,many,TRBJ1-2,TGTGCCAGCAGTAACAGGGGCACCTATGGCTACACCTTC,CASSNRGTYGYTF
TRBV10-2,TRBD1,many,TRBJ1-3,TGCGCCAGCAGTGACCGGGACAGTCTTCCCATATATTTT,CASSDRDSLPIYF
TRBV19,-,-,TRBJ2-2,TGTGCCAGTAGTATAGGGTTTCGGGGTGCCGGGGAGCTGTTTTTT,CASSIGFRGAGELFF
TRBV7-8,-,-,TRBJ1-2,TGTGCCAGCAGCTTAGAAGGGGTTCAGGGCGAAGGCTACACCTTC,CASSLEGVQGEGYTF
TRBV10-1,TRBD2,-,TRBJ2-3,TGCGCCAGCCATACCACTAGCGGGGGGGCAGATACGCAGTATTTT,CASHTTSGGADTQYF
TRBV10-3,-,few,TRBJ1-2,TGTGCCATCAGCCTGGACGGTAACTATGGCTACACCTTC,CAISLDGNYGYTF
TRBV5-1,TRBD2,-,TRBJ2-3,TGCGCCAGCAATGTAAGGCGGGGGGCCGCAGATACGCAGTATTTT,CASNVRRGAADTQYF
TRBV20-1,TRBD1,many,TRBJ1-2,TGCAGTGCTAGGGGTGACAGGGTCGGCTATGGCTACACCTTC,CSARGDRVGYGYTF
TRBV27,TRBD1,-,TRBJ1-5,TGTGCCAGCAGTTTATATGGGACAGATCAGCCCCAGCATTTT,CASSLYGTDQPQHF
TRBV7-6,TRBD2,-,TRBJ2-1,TGTGCCAGCAGCGTTGTAAAGCTAGCGGGACGTGGCAATGAGCAGTTCTTC,CASSVVKLAGRGNEQFF
TRBV6-1,-,-,TRBJ1-5,TGTGCCAGCAGTATATCACAGAGAGGAAATCAGCCCCAGCATTTT,CASSISQRGNQPQHF
TRBV15,TRBD2,-,TRBJ2-6,TGTGCCACCAGCAGAGCCCGCCGGGGGGCTGGGGCCAACGTCCTGACTTTC,CATSRARRGAGANVLTF
TRBV7-6,TRBD1,few,TRBJ1-2,TGTGCCAGCAGCTTGGCGACAGGGTCTAACGATGGCTACACCTTC,CASSLATGSNDGYTF
TRBV6-1,TRBD1,few,TRBJ1-2,TGTGCTCAGGGGGGCTTGAACTATGGCTACACCTTC,CAQGGLNYGYTF
TRBV2,TRBD2,many,TRBJ2-5,TGTGCCAGCAGTGATGATCTCGGGGGGGCCCAAGAGACCCAGTACTTC,CASSDDLGGAQETQYF
TRBV19,TRBD1,-,TRBJ2-7,TGTGCCAGTAGTATCAGACCGGGACAGCTAGGCAACGAGCAGTACTTC,CASSIRPGQLGNEQYF
TRBV11-3,-,-,TRBJ2-5,TGTGCCAGCAGCCCAGGGGTAGTTGATCAAGAGACCCAGTACTTC,CASSPGVVDQETQYF
TRBV7-8,TRBD1,many,TRBJ1-2,TGTGCCAGCAGCCCCGCCGGGACAGCAACCCCCACCTTC,CASSPAGTATPTF
TRBV6-1,TRBD1,-,TRBJ2-2,TGTGCCAGCAGTACCCGACAGGGACAAAAGACCGGGGAGCTGTTTTTT,CASSTRQGQKTGELFF
TRBV6-1,TRBD1,many,TRBJ2-2,TGTGCCAGCAGTGAACCACAGGGGAGGGAGCTGTTTTTT,CASSEPQGRELFF
TRBV11-1,-,few,TRBJ2-3,TGTGCCAGCAGCTTAGCGGGGGGTGTCATGGATACGCAGTATTTT,CASSLAGGVMDTQYF
TRBV20-1,TRBD2,-,TRBJ2-7,TGCAGTGCTTCCCCGCTGGGGACTAGCGGGGGGTACGAGCAGTACTTC,CSASPLGTSGGYEQYF
TRBV3-1,TRBD1,-,TRBJ2-3,TGTGCCAGCAGCCGGTTAACCGGGACAGGATCTAGCACAGATACGCAGTATTTT,CASSRLTGTGSSTDTQYF
TRBV12-3/TRBV12-4,-,many,TRBJ1-6,TGTGCCAGCAGTTTAAGGGAAGGGAACTCACCCCTCCACTTT,CASSLREGNSPLHF
TRBV9,TRBD2,-,TRBJ2-2,TGTGCCAGCAGCGTACTTAGCGGGAGCGCCGGGGAGCTGTTTTTT,CASSVLSGSAGELFF
TRBV19,-,-,TRBJ2-7,TGTGCCAGCTCAGGGGGGACCTACGAGCAGTACTTC,CASSGGTYEQYF
TRBV25-1,TRBD1,many,TRBJ2-7,TGTGCCAGCAGTGAATGGGGGACAGGCACCTACGAGCAGTACTTC,CASSEWGTGTYEQYF
TRBV15,TRBD1,-,TRBJ2-7,TGTGCCACCAGCGAGGGGGACAGAACCTACGAGCAGTACTTC,CATSEGDRTYEQYF
TRBV24-1,TRBD1,-,TRBJ2-1,TGTGCCACCAGTGATTCCATAAACCGGGACAGGGGGTACAATGAGCAGTTCTTC,CATSDSINRDRGYNEQFF
TRBV11-2,-,-,TRBJ2-2,TGTGCCAGCAGCTTAGAGCTGGGCAGAAACACCGGGGAGCTGTTTTTT,CASSLELGRNTGELFF
TRBV9,-,many,TRBJ2-2,TGTGCCAGCAGCGTAGCTACAGGGCTAAACACCGGGGAGCTGTTTTTT,CASSVATGLNTGELFF
TRBV19,TRBD1,-,TRBJ1-3,TGTGCCAGTACCCTGGGACAGGGAGGGGGCACCATATATTTT,CASTLGQGGGTIYF
TRBV24-1,-,few,TRBJ1-2,TGTGCCACCAGTGGTAGCAGCAGGGTGGGTGGCTACACCTTC,CATSGSSRVGGYTF
TRBV6-5,TRBD2,many,TRBJ2-2,TGTGCCAGCAGTTTGAGCGGGGGGAGTATAAACACCGGGGAGCTGTTTTTT,CASSLSGGSINTGELFF
TRBV4-1,-,many,TRBJ1-1,TGCGCCAGCAGCCAACCCCCCGCCGCTAGGCTAGCTTTCTTT,CASSQPPAARLAFF
TRBV15,-,few,TRBJ2-3,TGTGCCACCAGCAGACAGGCAACCGATACGCAGTATTTT,CATSRQATDTQYF